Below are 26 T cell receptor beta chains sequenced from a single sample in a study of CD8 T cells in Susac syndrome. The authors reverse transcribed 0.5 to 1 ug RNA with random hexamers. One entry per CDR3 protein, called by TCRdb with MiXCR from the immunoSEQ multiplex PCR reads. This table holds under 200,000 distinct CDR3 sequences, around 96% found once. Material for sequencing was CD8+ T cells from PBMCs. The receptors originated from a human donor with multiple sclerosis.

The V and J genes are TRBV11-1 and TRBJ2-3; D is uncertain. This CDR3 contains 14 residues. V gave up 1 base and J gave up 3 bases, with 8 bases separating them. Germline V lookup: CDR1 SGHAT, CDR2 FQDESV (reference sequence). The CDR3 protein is CASSLEPRTDTQYF. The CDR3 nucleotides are TGTGCCAGCAGCTTAGAACCGAGGACAGATACGCAGTATTTT.

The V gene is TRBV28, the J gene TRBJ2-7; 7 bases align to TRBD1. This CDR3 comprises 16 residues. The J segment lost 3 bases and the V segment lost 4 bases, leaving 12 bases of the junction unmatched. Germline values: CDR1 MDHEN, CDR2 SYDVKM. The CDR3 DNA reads TGTGCCAGCAGTTCGACCCCTCCGGGACAGAACTACGAGCAGTACTTC. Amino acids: CASSSTPPGQNYEQYF.

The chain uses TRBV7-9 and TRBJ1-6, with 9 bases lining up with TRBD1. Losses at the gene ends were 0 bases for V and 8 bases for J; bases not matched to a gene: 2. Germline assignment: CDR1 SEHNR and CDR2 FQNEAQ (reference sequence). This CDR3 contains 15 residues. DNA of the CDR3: TGTGCCAGCAGCTTAGCAACAGGGGGCGATTCACCCCTCCACTTT. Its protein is CASSLATGGDSPLHF. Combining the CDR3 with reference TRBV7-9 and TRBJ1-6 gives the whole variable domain DTGVSQNPRHKITKRGQNVTFRCDPISEHNRLYWYRQTLGQGPEFLTYFQNEAQLEKSRLLSDRFSAERPKGSFSTLEIQRTEQGDSAMYLCASSLATGGDSPLHFGNGTRLTVT.

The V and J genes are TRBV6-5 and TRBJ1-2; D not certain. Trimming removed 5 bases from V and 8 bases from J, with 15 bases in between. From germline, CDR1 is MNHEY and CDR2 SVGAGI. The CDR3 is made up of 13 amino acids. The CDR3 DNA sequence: TGTGCCAGCAGTGTCACTAGGCTGGGGGGCTACACCTTC. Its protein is CASSVTRLGGYTF.

CDR3 region: CASSEFSGRRLSTDTQYF. For the CDR3, the DNA is TGTGCCAGCAGTGAATTTAGCGGGAGGAGGTTGAGCACAGATACGCAGTATTTT. The chain has TRBV2 and TRBJ2-3; 10 nucleotides align to TRBD2. CDR1 and CDR2 from the germline V gene are SNHLY and FYNNEI. Losses at the gene ends were 2 bases for V and 0 bases for J; bases not matched to a gene: 8. The CDR3 runs to 18 residues.

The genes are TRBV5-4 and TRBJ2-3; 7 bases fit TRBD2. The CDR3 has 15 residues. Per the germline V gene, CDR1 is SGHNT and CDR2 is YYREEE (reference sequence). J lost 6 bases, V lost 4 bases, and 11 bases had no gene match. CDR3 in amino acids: CASSLAEAPSDTQYF. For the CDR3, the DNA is TGTGCCAGCAGCCTAGCGGAGGCCCCCAGTGATACGCAGTATTTT.

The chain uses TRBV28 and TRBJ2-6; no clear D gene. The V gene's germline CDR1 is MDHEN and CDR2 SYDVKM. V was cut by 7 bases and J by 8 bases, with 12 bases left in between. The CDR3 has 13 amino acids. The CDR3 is CASTLTTSNVLTF. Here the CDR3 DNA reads TGTGCCAGCACCCTGACGACGTCCAACGTCCTGACTTTC.

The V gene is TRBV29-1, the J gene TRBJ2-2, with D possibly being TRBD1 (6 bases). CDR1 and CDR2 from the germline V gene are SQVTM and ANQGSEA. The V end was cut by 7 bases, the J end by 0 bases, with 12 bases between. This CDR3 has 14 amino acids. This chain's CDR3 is CSGRDTANTGELFF. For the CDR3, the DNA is TGCAGCGGAAGGGACACCGCGAACACCGGGGAGCTGTTTTTT.

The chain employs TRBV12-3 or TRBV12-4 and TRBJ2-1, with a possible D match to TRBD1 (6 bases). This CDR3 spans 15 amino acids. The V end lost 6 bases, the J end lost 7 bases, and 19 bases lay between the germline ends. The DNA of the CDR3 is TGTGCCAGCAGGCCTACCTCAGGGGCCGAAAATGAGCAGTTCTTC. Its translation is CASRPTSGAENEQFF.

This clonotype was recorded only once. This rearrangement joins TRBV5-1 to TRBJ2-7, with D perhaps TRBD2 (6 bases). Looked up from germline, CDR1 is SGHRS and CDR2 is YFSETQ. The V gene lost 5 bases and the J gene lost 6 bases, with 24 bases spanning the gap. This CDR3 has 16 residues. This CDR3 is CASRRILRETRGEQYF. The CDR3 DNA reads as TGCGCCAGCAGACGCATATTGCGGGAAACCCGCGGCGAGCAGTACTTC.

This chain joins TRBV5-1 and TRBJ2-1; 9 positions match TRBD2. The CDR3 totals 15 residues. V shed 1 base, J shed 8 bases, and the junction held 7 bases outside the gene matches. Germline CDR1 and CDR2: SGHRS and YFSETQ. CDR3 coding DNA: TGCGCCAGCAGCTTGCGGCGGGGGGGCTTCCATGAGCAGTTCTTC. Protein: CASSLRRGGFHEQFF.

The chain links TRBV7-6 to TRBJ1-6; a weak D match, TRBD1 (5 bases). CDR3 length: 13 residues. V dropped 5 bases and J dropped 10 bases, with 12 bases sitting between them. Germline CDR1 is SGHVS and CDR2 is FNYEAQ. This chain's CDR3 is CASSQRGLSPLHF. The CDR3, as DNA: TGTGCCAGCAGCCAGAGGGGCTTGTCACCCCTCCACTTT.

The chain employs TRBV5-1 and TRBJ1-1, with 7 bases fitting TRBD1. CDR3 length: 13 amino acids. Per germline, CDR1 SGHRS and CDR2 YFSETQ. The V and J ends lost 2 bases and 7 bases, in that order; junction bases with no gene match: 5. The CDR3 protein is CASSFKTGREAFF. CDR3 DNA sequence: TGCGCCAGCAGCTTTAAGACAGGGCGTGAAGCTTTCTTT.

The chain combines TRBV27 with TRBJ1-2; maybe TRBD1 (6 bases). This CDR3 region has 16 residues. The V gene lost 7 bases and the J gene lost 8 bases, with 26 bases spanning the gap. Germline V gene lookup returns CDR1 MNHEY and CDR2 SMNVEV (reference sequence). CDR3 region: CASMMGGAQHPRGYTF. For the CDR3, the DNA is TGTGCCAGCATGATGGGGGGGGCGCAACATCCTCGGGGCTACACCTTC.

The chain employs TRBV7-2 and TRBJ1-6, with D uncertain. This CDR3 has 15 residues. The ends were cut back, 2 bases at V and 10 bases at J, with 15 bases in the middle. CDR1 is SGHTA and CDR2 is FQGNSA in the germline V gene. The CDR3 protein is CASSLPGEEGSPLHF. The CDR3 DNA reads TGTGCCAGCAGCTTACCGGGTGAGGAGGGCTCACCCCTCCACTTT. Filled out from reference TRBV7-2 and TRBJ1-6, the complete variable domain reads GAGVSQSPSNKVTEKGKDVELRCDPISGHTALYWYRQSLGQGLEFLIYFQGNSAPDKSGLPSDRFSAERTGGSVSTLTIQRTQQEDSAVYLCASSLPGEEGSPLHFGNGTRLTVT.

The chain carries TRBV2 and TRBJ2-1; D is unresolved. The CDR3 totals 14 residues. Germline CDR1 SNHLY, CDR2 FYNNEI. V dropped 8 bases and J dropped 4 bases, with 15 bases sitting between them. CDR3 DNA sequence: TGTGCCAGCGCCTGGGGTCAGGATTACAATGAGCAGTTCTTC. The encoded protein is CASAWGQDYNEQFF.

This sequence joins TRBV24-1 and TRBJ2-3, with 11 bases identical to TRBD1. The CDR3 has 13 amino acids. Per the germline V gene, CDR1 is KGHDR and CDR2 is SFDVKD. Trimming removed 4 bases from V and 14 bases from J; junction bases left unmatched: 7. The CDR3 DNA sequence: TGTGCCACCAGTGACACCCGGACAGGGGGCAGGTATTTT. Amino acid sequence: CATSDTRTGGRYF.

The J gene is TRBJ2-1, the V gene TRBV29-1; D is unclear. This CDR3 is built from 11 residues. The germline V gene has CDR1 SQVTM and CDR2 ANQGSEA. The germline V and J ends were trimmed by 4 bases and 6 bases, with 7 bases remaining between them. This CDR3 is CSVGFPNEQFF. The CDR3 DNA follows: TGCAGCGTTGGGTTCCCCAATGAGCAGTTCTTC.

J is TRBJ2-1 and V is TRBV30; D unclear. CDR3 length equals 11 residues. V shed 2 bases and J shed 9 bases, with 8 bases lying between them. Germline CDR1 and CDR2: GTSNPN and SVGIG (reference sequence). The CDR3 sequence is CAWSLASEQFF. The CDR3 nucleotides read TGTGCCTGGAGTCTGGCTTCTGAGCAGTTCTTC.

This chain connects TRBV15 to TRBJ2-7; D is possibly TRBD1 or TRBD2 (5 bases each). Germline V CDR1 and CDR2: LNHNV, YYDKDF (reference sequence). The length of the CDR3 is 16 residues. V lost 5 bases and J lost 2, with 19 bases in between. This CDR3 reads CATSVPMGERTYEQYF. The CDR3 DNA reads TGTGCCACCAGCGTCCCCATGGGGGAGCGTACCTACGAGCAGTACTTC.

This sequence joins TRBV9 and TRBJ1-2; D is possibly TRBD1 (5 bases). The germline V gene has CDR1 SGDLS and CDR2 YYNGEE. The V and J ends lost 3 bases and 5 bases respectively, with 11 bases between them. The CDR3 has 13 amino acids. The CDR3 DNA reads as TGTGCCAGCAGCGCCGGGGGATCTTATGGCTACACCTTC. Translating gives CASSAGGSYGYTF.

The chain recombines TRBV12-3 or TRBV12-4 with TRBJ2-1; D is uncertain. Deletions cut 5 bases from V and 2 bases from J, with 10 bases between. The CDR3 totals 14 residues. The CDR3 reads CASSRELAYNEQFF. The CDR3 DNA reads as TGTGCCAGCAGTCGCGAATTAGCCTACAATGAGCAGTTCTTC.

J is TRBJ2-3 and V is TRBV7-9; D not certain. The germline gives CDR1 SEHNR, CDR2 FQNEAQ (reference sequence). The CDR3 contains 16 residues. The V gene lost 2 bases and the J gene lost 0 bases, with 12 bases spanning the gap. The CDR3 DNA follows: TGTGCCAGCAGCTTAAGGTTGCCGACTAGCACAGATACGCAGTATTTT. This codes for CASSLRLPTSTDTQYF.

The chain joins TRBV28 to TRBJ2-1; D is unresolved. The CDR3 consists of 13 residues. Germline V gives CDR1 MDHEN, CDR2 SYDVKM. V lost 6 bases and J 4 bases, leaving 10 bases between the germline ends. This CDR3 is CASSPTIYNEQFF. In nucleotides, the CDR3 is TGTGCCAGCAGCCCGACCATTTACAATGAGCAGTTCTTC. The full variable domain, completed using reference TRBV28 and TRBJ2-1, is DVKVTQSSRYLVKRTGEKVFLECVQDMDHENMFWYRQDPGLGLRLIYFSYDVKMKEKGDIPEGYSVSREKKERFSLILESASTNQTSMYLCASSPTIYNEQFFGPGTRLTVL.

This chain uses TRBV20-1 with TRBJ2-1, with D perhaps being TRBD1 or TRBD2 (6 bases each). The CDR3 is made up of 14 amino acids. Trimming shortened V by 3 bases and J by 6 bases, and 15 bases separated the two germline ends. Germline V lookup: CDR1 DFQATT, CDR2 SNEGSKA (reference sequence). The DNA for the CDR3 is TGCAGTGCTAGGCCTCTAGGGGGGATCAATGAGCAGTTCTTC. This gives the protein CSARPLGGINEQFF.

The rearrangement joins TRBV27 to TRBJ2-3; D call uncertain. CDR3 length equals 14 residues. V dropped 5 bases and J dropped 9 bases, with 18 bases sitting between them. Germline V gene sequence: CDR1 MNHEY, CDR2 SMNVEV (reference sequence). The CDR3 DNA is TGTGCCAGCAGTCACCTCAAACTCGTCAGCACGCAGTATTTT. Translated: CASSHLKLVSTQYF.